This T cell receptor beta chain was captured in a study of Graves' ophthalmopathy and Graves' hyperthyroidism. In regard to this clonotype: The antigen is not known.

Trimming stripped 3 bases from V and 2 bases from J, with 10 bases between. Germline V gene lookup returns CDR1 SGDLS and CDR2 YYNGEE. There are 14 residues in the CDR3. Diagnosis used clinical symptoms, serum thyroxine, TRAb, thyroid ultrasound and orbital computed tomography. Study-level results: Among thyroid clonotypes expanded above 0.001 frequency, most also appeared in blood.

Amplification targeted the TCR beta CDR3 regions, with RNA transcripts as the source material. An opening RT-PCR round employed HTBI primers and preceded a second-round multiplex PCR. TCRdb reanalysed the multiplex PCR reads using MiXCR and keeps one entry per CDR3 protein. The data contain around 1,200,000 distinct CDR3 sequences, approximately 35% of them singletons. The sequenced material came from peripheral blood or thyroid tissue (not recorded which). The rearrangement links TRBV9 to TRBJ2-3; D perhaps matches TRBD2 (7 bases). The sequence was collected from an adult man with Graves' hyperthyroidism. The DNA for the CDR3 is TGTGCCAGCAGCGAGGGGGGGTTCACAGATACGCAGTATTTT. Amino acids: CASSEGGFTDTQYF.